These T cell receptor beta chains were read from a single sample in a study of metastatic and nonmetastatic thyroid tumors. TCRdb re-analyzed the PCR reads through MiXCR. The table records under 35,000 clones, more than 15% of them present only once. Input material: blood. Source of these receptors: a female donor with papillary thyroid cancer or a benign thyroid nodule (not recorded which). Some clones in this sample may be carry-over from other donors' samples. Each CDR3 is given with its conserved first and last residue. A D gene is named only where the DNA matches it firmly. For some rows the clone size is stated as once, few or many, or as a class when expanded; others skip it.

d_call	cdr3_length	v_call	clone_size	j_call	cdr3_aa	cdr3_nt
-	13	TRBV6-1	many	TRBJ1-1	CASSLVADTEAFF	TGTGCCAGCAGTTTGGTGGCAGACACTGAAGCTTTCTTT
TRBD1	16	TRBV15	many	TRBJ2-5	CATSRIQGLGLETQYF	TGTGCCACCAGCAGAATACAGGGGCTGGGGTTAGAGACCCAGTACTTC
-	12	TRBV5-5	-	TRBJ2-1	CASSFSNNEQFF	TGTGCCAGCAGCTTCTCCAACAATGAGCAGTTTTTC
-	13	TRBV20-1	many	TRBJ1-3	CSARPDIGNTIYF	TGCAGTGCTAGACCGGACATTGGAAACACCATATATTTT
TRBD2	18	TRBV12-3/TRBV12-4	-	TRBJ2-7	CASSPPGLAGVSSYEQYF	TGTGCCAGCAGTCCGCCCGGACTAGCGGGAGTAAGCTCCTACGAGCAGTACTTC
-	16	TRBV6-1	many	TRBJ1-4	CASSATRLGTNEKLFF	TGTGCCAGCAGTGCCACAAGACTTGGAACTAATGAAAAACTGTTTTTT
-	15	TRBV20-1	-	TRBJ2-1	CSERDSQGGGAEQFF	TGCAGTGAGAGGGACTCTCAGGGAGGAGGGGCTGAGCAGTTCTTC
-	11	TRBV7-6	few	TRBJ2-3	CASILGDTQYF	TGTGCCAGCATCTTAGGAGATACGCAGTATTTT
TRBD2	16	TRBV9	many	TRBJ2-5	CASSVGSSGGRETQYF	TGTGCCAGCAGCGTAGGGTCGAGCGGGGGTCGAGAGACCCAGTACTTT
-	19	TRBV5-4	few	TRBJ2-1	CASSLGRIGSGLSYNEQFF	TGTGCCAGCAGCTTGGGTAGGATAGGGAGCGGGTTATCCTACAATGAGCAGTTCTTC
-	14	TRBV5-4	many	TRBJ1-1	CASSLGGGRTEAFF	TGTGCCAGCAGCTTGGGAGGGGGTCGAACTGAAGCTTTCTTT
-	13	TRBV2	many	TRBJ1-1	CASRMDSLWEAFF	TGTGCCAGCAGAATGGACAGTCTGTGGGAAGCTTTCTTT
-	16	TRBV19	many	TRBJ2-2	CASRSIGAPGAGELFF	TGTGCCAGTAGGTCCATTGGGGCCCCGGGGGCCGGGGAGCTGTTTTTT
-	13	TRBV12-3/TRBV12-4	many	TRBJ1-1	CASSWGGGTEAFF	TGTGCCAGCAGTTGGGGGGGGGGCACTGAAGCTTTCTTT
TRBD1	15	TRBV30	-	TRBJ1-5	CACSSEQGEGQPQHF	TGTGCCTGTTCCAGCGAACAGGGGGAAGGACAGCCCCAGCATTTT
TRBD1	14	TRBV6-1	many	TRBJ1-1	CASSLQGSGAEAFF	TGTGCCAGCAGTTTACAGGGGTCGGGTGCTGAAGCTTTCTTT
-	15	TRBV5-1	many	TRBJ1-1	CASSSEGNGLTEAFF	TGCGCCAGCAGCTCGGAGGGGAATGGACTCACTGAAGCTTTCTTT
-	13	TRBV6-1	-	TRBJ2-1	CSSGQVLYNAQFF	TGTTCCAGCGGCCAGGTTTTATACAATGCGCAGTTCTTC
-	13	TRBV7-2	many	TRBJ2-5	CASSLVTLETQYF	TGTGCCAGCAGCTTAGTTACTTTAGAGACCCAGTACTTC
TRBD1	13	TRBV20-1	medium-sized	TRBJ1-2	CSVDWTGNYGYTF	TGCAGTGTAGACTGGACAGGGAACTATGGCTACACCTTC
TRBD2	16	TRBV7-9	many	TRBJ2-4	CASSPQAGADINIQYF	TGTGCCAGCAGCCCGCAAGCGGGAGCGGACATAAACATTCAGTACTTC
-	14	TRBV19	many	TRBJ1-1	CASSIVPGGTEAFF	TGTGCCAGTAGTATAGTCCCGGGGGGGACTGAAGCTTTCTTT
TRBD1	11	TRBV5-1	many	TRBJ1-1	CASSSGQGSFF	TGCGCCAGCAGCTCGGGACAGGGTTCTTTCTTT
-	12	TRBV2	-	TRBJ1-4	CASSFHGEKLFF	TGTGCCAGCAGTTTTCATGGTGAAAAACTGTTTTTT
-	13	TRBV5-1	many	TRBJ1-3	CASSSLSGNTIYF	TGCGCCAGCAGCTCCCTCTCTGGAAACACCATATATTTT
-	17	TRBV9	once	TRBJ2-3	CSSSPRPAAGPADTQYF	TGTTCCAGCAGCCCCCGCCCAGCGGCGGGGCCCGCAGATACGCAGTATTTT
-	16	TRBV6-8	medium-sized	TRBJ2-1	CASSYRETWSRNEQFF	TGTGCCAGCAGTTACCGGGAAACTTGGTCCAGGAATGAGCAGTTCTTC
-	11	TRBV11-2	-	TRBJ2-7	CASISPGEQYF	TGTGCCAGCATCTCCCCGGGAGAGCAGTACTTC
TRBD2	15	TRBV10-3	many	TRBJ2-3	CAIRPQTSGSDTQYF	TGTGCCATCCGGCCGCAGACTAGCGGGAGTGATACGCAGTATTTT
TRBD2	14	TRBV20-1	many	TRBJ2-1	CSYIDGGSYNEQFF	TGCAGTTATATCGACGGGGGGTCCTACAATGAGCAGTTCTTC
-	16	TRBV13	-	TRBJ2-1	CASSHPQGSIYNEQFF	TGTGCCAGCAGCCATCCGCAGGGGTCCATCTACAATGAGCAGTTCTTC
TRBD1	13	TRBV29-1	many	TRBJ2-7	CSVRGQGSYEQYF	TGCAGCGTTAGGGGACAGGGAAGCTACGAGCAGTACTTC
TRBD1	14	TRBV27	many	TRBJ1-5	CASSRTGGHQPQHF	TGTGCCAGCAGTCGGACAGGGGGTCATCAGCCCCAGCATTTT
TRBD2	16	TRBV5-1	-	TRBJ2-5	CVSSQGLAVGQETQYF	TGCGTCAGCAGCCAGGGACTAGCGGTGGGACAAGAGACCCAGTACTTC
-	15	TRBV20-1	many	TRBJ2-1	CSAPGPGGSYNEQFF	TGCAGTGCTCCCGGCCCCGGCGGCTCCTACAATGAGCAGTTCTTC
-	13	TRBV9	many	TRBJ2-6	CASNRPGANVLTF	TGTGCCAGCAATCGCCCTGGGGCCAACGTCCTGACTTTC
-	15	TRBV4-2	many	TRBJ2-2	CASSLRTRNTGELFF	TGTGCCAGCAGCCTTAGGACGAGGAACACCGGGGAGCTGTTTTTT
-	11	TRBV6-2/TRBV6-3	many	TRBJ2-3	CASSIRDTQYF	TGTGCCAGCAGTATCAGAGATACGCAGTATTTT